The entry below gives a single TCR beta chain sequence along with its context. This sample is drawn from a study of OX40 agonist ivuxolimab in advanced cancers. The method was immunoSEQ multiplex PCR; TCRdb's version includes in-frame clones alone and lacks a portion of them. The table records over 65,000 clones, under 85% of them present only once. Trimming pared 3 bases from V and 5 bases from J, leaving 12 bases between. The CDR3 is made up of 13 amino acids. Germline V gene sequence: CDR1 SGHKS, CDR2 YYEKEE (reference sequence). The sequenced sample was CD4+ or CD8+ T cells sorted from blood, obtained in a trial of the OX40 agonist ivuxolimab. This TCR was recovered from an adult with an advanced solid tumor such as melanoma, head and neck, liver or kidney cancer. This chain connects TRBV5-5 to TRBJ2-7; D is unresolved. CDR3 sequence: CASSSLTPDEQYF. CDR3 DNA sequence: TGTGCCAGCAGCTCTCTAACGCCCGACGAGCAGTACTTC.